The rows below give T cell receptor beta chains drawn from one sample of a study of STAT3 mutations in large granular lymphocyte leukemia. Clones were read by immunoSEQ multiplex PCR, and TCRdb kept only the in-frame ones, dropping some. The top ten hold about 13% of the sample, which has tens of thousands of clones, approximately 86% seen once. Specimen: peripheral blood mononuclear cells. The origin of the receptors is a man aged 60 to 69 with T-cell large granular lymphocyte leukemia. Some clones in this sample may be carry-over from other donors' samples. The CDR3 runs from the conserved cysteine through the conserved F or W. A D gene is named only where the DNA matches it firmly. Size values are once, few and many counts, or a class for expanded clones, and some rows have none.

v_call	d_call	clone_size	j_call	cdr3_nt	cdr3_aa
TRBV4-2	NA	NA	TRBJ2-2	TGTGCCAGCAGCCAAGATTACAACACCGGGGAGCTGTTTTTT	CASSQDYNTGELFF
TRBV6-5	NA	NA	TRBJ2-2	TGTGCCAGCAGTTACTCTGGGGCGAGCACCGGGGAGCTGTTTTTT	CASSYSGASTGELFF
TRBV29-1	NA	NA	TRBJ1-2	TGCAGCGTGGAATCGAGGATCTGGGGCTACACCTTC	CSVESRIWGYTF
TRBV29-1	TRBD1	NA	TRBJ2-1	TGCAGCGTTAATAGCCCCCGGGACAGCTCGTTCTTC	CSVNSPRDSSFF
TRBV6-6	NA	few	TRBJ2-2	TGTGCCAGCAGTTCCTCGAACACCGGGGAGCTGTTTTTT	CASSSSNTGELFF
TRBV27	TRBD1	NA	TRBJ2-7	TGTGCCAGCAGTTTATTGGGACAGGGTCAGCACGAGCAGTACTTC	CASSLLGQGQHEQYF
TRBV19	NA	NA	TRBJ1-3	TGTGCCAGTAGTATCGTGGGTGTTGGCTCTGGAAACACCATATATTTT	CASSIVGVGSGNTIYF
TRBV6-1	TRBD1	NA	TRBJ1-6	TGTGCCAGCACCGCTACAGGGGATAATTCACCCCTCCACTTT	CASTATGDNSPLHF
TRBV7-2	TRBD1	NA	TRBJ2-3	TGTGCCAGCAGAGGACAGGTTGGGGATACGCAGTATTTT	CASRGQVGDTQYF
TRBV19	NA	once	TRBJ1-1	TGTGCCAGTAGTATAGGGTCGGAGGGAGAAGCTTTCTTT	CASSIGSEGEAFF